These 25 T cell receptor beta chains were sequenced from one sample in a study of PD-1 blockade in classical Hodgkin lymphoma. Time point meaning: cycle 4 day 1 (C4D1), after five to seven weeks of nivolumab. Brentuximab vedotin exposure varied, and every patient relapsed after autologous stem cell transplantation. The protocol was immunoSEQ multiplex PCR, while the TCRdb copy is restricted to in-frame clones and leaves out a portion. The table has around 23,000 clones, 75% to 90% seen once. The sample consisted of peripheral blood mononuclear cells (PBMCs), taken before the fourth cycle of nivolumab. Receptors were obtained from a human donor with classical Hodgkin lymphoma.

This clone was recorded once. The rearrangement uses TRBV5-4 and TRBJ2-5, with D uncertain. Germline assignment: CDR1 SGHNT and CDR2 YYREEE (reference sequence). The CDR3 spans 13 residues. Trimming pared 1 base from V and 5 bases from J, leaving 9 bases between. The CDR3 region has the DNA TGTGCCAGCAGCTTGAGCCTAAAGGAGACCCAGTACTTC. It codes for CASSLSLKETQYF.

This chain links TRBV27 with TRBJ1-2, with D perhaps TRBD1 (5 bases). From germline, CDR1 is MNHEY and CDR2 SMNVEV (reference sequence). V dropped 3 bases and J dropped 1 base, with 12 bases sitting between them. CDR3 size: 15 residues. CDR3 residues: CASSFGADFNYGYTF. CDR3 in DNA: TGTGCCAGCAGTTTTGGGGCAGACTTTAACTATGGCTACACCTTC.

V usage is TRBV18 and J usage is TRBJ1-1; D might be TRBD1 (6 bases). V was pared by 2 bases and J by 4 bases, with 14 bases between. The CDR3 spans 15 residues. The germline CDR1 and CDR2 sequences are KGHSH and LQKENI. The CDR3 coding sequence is TGTGCCAGCTCACCATTGGGGGGCGAGGGCACTGAAGCTTTCTTT. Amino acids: CASSPLGGEGTEAFF.

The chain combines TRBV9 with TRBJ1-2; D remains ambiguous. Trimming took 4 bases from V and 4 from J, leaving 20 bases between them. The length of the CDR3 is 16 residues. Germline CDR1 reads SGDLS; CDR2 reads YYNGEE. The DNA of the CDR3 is TGTGCCAGCAGCACGCCGACCCGTGGTTACTTCTATGGCTACACCTTC. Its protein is CASSTPTRGYFYGYTF. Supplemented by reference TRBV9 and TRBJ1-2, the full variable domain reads DSGVTQTPKHLITATGQRVTLRCSPRSGDLSVYWYQQSLDQGLQFLIQYYNGEERAKGNILERFSAQQFPDLHSELNLSSLELGDSALYFCASSTPTRGYFYGYTFGSGTRLTVV.

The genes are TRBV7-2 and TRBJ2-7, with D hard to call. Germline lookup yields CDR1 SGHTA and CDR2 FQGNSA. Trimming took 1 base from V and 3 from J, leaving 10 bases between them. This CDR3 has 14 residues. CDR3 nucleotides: TGTGCCAGCAGCTTAGGGGTCCCCAACTACGAGCAGTACTTC. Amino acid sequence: CASSLGVPNYEQYF. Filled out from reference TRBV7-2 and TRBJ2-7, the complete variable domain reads GAGVSQSPSNKVTEKGKDVELRCDPISGHTALYWYRQSLGQGLEFLIYFQGNSAPDKSGLPSDRFSAERTGGSVSTLTIQRTQQEDSAVYLCASSLGVPNYEQYFGPGTRLTVT.

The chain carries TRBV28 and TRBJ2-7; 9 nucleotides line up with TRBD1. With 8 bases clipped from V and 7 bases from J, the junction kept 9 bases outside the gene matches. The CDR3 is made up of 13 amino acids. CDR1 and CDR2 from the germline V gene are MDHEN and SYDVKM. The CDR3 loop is CASWGTGTREQYF. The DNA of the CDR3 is TGTGCCAGCTGGGGGACAGGGACCAGGGAGCAGTACTTC.

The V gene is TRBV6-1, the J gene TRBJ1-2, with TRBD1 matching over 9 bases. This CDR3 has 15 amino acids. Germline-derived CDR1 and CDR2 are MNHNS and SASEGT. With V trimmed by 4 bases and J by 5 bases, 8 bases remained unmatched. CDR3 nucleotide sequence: TGTGCCAGCAGTGCCGAACCCGGGACAGGGTATGGCTACACCTTC. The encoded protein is CASSAEPGTGYGYTF.

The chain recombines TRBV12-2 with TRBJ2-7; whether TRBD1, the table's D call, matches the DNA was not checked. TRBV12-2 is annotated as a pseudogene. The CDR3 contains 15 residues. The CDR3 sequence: CASRTPTGSLGEQYF. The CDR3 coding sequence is TGTGCAAGTCGCACCCCGACAGGGAGTCTCGGGGAGCAGTACTTC.

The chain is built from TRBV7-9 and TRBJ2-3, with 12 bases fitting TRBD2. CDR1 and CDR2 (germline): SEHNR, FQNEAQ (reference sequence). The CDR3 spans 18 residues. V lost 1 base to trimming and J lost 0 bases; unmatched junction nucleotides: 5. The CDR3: CASSLGLAGVGSTDTQYF. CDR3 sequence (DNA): TGTGCCAGCAGCTTAGGACTAGCGGGAGTAGGTAGCACAGATACGCAGTATTTT.

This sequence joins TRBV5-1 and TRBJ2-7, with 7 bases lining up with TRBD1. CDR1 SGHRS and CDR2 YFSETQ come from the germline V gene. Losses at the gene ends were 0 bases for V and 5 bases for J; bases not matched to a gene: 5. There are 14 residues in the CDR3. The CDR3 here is CASSLGQGLNEQYF. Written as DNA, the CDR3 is TGCGCCAGCAGCTTGGGACAGGGTCTCAACGAGCAGTACTTC.

The CDR3 sequence: CASSDPGDQPQHF. The CDR3 region has the DNA TGTGCCAGCAGTGATCCCGGAGATCAGCCCCAGCATTTT. The V gene is TRBV6-1, the J gene TRBJ1-5, with D unresolved. Trimming stripped 3 bases from V and 5 bases from J, with 8 bases between. Germline CDR1 is MNHNS and CDR2 is SASEGT. There are 13 residues in the CDR3.

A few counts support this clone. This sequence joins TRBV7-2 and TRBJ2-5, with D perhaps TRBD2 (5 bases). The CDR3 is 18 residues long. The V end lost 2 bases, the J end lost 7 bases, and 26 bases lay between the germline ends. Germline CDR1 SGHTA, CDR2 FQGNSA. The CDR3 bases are TGTGCCAGCAGCTTAACGTTTCGGGTCGGGAATCGAACGGGGACCCAGTACTTC. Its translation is CASSLTFRVGNRTGTQYF. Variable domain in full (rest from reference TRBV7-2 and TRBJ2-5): GAGVSQSPSNKVTEKGKDVELRCDPISGHTALYWYRQSLGQGLEFLIYFQGNSAPDKSGLPSDRFSAERTGGSVSTLTIQRTQQEDSAVYLCASSLTFRVGNRTGTQYFGPGTRLLVL.

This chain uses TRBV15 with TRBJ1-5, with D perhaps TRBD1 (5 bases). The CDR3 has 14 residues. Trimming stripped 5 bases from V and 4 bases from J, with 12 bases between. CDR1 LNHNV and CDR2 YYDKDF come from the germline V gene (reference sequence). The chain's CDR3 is CATSLQAHNQPQHF. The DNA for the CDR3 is TGTGCCACCAGCTTACAGGCTCATAATCAGCCCCAGCATTTT.

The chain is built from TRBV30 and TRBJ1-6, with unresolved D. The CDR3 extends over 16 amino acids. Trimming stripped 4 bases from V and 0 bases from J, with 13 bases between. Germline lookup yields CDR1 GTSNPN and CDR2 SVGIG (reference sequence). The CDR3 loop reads CAWTSAGSSYNSPLHF. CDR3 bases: TGTGCCTGGACCTCGGCCGGAAGCTCCTATAATTCACCCCTCCACTTT.

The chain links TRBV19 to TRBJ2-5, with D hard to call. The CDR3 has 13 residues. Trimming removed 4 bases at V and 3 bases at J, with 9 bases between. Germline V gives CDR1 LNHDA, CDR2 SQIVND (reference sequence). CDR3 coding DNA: TGTGCCAGTAGTACGGCGACCGAAGAGACCCAGTACTTC. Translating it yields CASSTATEETQYF.

CDR3 in DNA: TGTGCCAGTAGTATAGATCGGACAGATCAGCCCCAGCATTTT. Translating gives CASSIDRTDQPQHF. V gene TRBV19 combines with J gene TRBJ1-5, with D perhaps TRBD1 (6 bases). V lost 0 bases and J lost 5, with 8 bases in between. CDR3 length: 14 amino acids. The germline V gene has CDR1 LNHDA and CDR2 SQIVND (reference sequence).

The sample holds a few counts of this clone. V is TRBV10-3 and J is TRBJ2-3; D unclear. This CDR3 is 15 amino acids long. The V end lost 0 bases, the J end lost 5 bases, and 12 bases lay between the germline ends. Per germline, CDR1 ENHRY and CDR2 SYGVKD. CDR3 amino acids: CAISESKGERDTQYF. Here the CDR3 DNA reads TGTGCCATCAGTGAGTCCAAGGGCGAGAGAGATACGCAGTATTTT.

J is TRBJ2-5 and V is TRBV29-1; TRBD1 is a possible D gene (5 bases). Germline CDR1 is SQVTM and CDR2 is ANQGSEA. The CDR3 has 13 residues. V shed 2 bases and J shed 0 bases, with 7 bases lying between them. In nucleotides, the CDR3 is TGCAGCGTTGAAAGGGGAAACCAAGAGACCCAGTACTTC. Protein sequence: CSVERGNQETQYF.

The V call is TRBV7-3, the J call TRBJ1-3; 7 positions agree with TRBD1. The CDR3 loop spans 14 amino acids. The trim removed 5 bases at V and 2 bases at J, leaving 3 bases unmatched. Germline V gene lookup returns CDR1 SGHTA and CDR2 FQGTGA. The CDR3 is CASSPGQTGNTIYF. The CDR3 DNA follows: TGTGCCAGCAGCCCGGGACAGACTGGAAACACCATATATTTT.

CDR3 loop: CASSFLGFTETGELFF. In DNA form, the CDR3 reads TGCGCCAGCAGCTTCTTAGGGTTTACCGAAACCGGGGAGCTGTTTTTT. This chain connects TRBV5-1 to TRBJ2-2; unclear D gene. This CDR3 spans 16 amino acids. Trimming left V 2 bases short and J 5 bases short, with 16 bases between. CDR1 SGHRS and CDR2 YFSETQ come from the germline V gene.

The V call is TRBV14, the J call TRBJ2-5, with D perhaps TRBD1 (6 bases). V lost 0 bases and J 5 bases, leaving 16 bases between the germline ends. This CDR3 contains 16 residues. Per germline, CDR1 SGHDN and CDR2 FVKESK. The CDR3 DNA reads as TGTGCCAGCAGCCAAGACTCAACAGGGTATCAGGAGACCCAGTACTTC. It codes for CASSQDSTGYQETQYF. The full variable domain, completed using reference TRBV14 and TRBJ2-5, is EAGVTQFPSHSVIEKGQTVTLRCDPISGHDNLYWYRRVMGKEIKFLLHFVKESKQDESGMPNNRFLAERTGGTYSTLKVQPAELEDSGVYFCASSQDSTGYQETQYFGPGTRLLVL.

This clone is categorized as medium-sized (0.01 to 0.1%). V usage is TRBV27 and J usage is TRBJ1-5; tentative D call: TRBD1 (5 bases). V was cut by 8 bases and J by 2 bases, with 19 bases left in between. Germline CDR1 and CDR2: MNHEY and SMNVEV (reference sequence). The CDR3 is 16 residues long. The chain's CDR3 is CASRRGGIRGNQPQHF. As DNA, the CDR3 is TGTGCCAGCCGCCGGGGGGGGATCCGGGGCAATCAGCCCCAGCATTTT.

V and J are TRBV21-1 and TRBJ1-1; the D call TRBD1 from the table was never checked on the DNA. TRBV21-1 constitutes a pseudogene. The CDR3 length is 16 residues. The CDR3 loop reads CASSKVGTGMNTEAFF. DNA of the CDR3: TGTGCCAGCAGCAAAGTGGGGACAGGGATGAACACTGAAGCTTTCTTT.

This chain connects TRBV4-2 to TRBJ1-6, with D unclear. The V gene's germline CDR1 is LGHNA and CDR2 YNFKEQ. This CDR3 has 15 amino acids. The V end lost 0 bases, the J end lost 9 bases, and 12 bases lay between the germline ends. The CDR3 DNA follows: TGTGCCAGCAGCCAAGACCGAGGGCAGAGTTCACCCCTCCACTTT. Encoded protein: CASSQDRGQSSPLHF.

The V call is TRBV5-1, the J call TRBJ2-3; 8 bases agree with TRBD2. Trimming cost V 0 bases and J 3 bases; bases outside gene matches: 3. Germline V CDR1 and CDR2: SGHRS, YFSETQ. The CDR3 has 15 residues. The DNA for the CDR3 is TGCGCCAGCAGCTTGGCGGGGGGGCCGACAGATACGCAGTATTTT. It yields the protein CASSLAGGPTDTQYF.